The subject of this entry is one T cell receptor (beta chain). The sample originates from a study of blood T cell repertoires in COVID-19. In the study overall: COVID-19 samples, acute and convalescent, were from the United States, Italy and Spain. T cells, B-cell-depleted T cells, or PBMCs supplied cDNA or gDNA.

Sequencing used immunoSEQ multiplex PCR; TCRdb keeps in-frame clones, though not all of them. The table has 15,000 or so clones, around 89% seen once; the top ten hold roughly 15%. V lost 4 bases, J lost 6 bases, and 0 bases stayed unmatched. The CDR3 has 10 residues. Germline CDR1 reads DFQATT; CDR2 reads SNEGSKA (reference sequence). Input material: peripheral blood. The TCR comes from a middle-aged man with active COVID-19. The chain combines TRBV20-1 with TRBJ2-7; 7 nucleotides match TRBD1. In DNA, the CDR3 is TGCAGTGCTAACAGGGGCGAGCAGTACTTC. Protein product: CSANRGEQYF.